The 23 T cell receptor beta chains in this list originate from one sample, sequenced in a study of blood T cells in healthy people across ages. The second PCR ran about 6 to 12 cycles with a sample-barcoded 5' primer and J-beta primers. From the 5' RACE reads, TCRdb called clonotypes with MiXCR, one entry per CDR3 protein. The sample has fewer than 900,000 distinct CDR3 sequences, around 45% seen once; the top ten hold about 32%. Sequenced: blood. All receptors come from a woman in her fifties or sixties in good health.

This clonotype has a count of ten or more. The germline gene is not matched at one end of the junction; a read error may be the cause. The V gene is TRBV5-1, the J gene TRBJ1-2; the D gene is possibly TRBD1 (6 bases). CDR1 and CDR2 (germline): SGHRS, YFSETQ. The CDR3 runs 13 residues. The CDR3: CASSGQGNYGYTF. The CDR3 DNA sequence: TGTGCCAGCAGTGGGCAGGGGAACTATGGCTACACCTTC.

The rearrangement uses TRBV20-1 and TRBJ1-5; 7 bases align to TRBD1. Trimming removed 0 bases from V and 3 bases from J; junction bases left unmatched: 5. The CDR3 has 15 residues. The germline V gene encodes CDR1 DFQATT and CDR2 SNEGSKA (reference sequence). The CDR3 protein is CSARDRDRYNQPQHF. The CDR3 DNA reads TGCAGTGCTAGAGATAGGGACAGATACAATCAGCCCCAGCATTTT.

The V and J genes are TRBV20-1 and TRBJ2-1; TRBD2 agrees at 7 bases. Germline V gene data show CDR1 as DFQATT and CDR2 as SNEGSKA (reference sequence). V was pared by 0 bases and J by 2 bases, with 7 bases of the junction left unmatched. CDR3 length equals 16 residues. Written as DNA, the CDR3 is TGCAGTGCTAGAGAAATACTAGCGCGAACCTACAATGAGCAGTTCTTC. This encodes CSAREILARTYNEQFF.

The chain joins TRBV5-1 to TRBJ1-5; 7 bases agree with TRBD1. The CDR3 has 15 residues. From germline, CDR1 is SGHRS and CDR2 YFSETQ. After removal of 0 bases from V and 4 bases from J, the junction contained 4 bases not matched to a gene. The CDR3 nucleotides are TGCGCCAGCAGCTTGGTGGCAGGGGGTAATCAGCCCCAGCATTTT. Translating it yields CASSLVAGGNQPQHF.

The chain uses TRBV4-3 and TRBJ1-1, with D perhaps TRBD1 (5 bases). CDR1 and CDR2 from the germline V gene are LGHNA and YSLEER. This CDR3 has 14 residues. Deletions cut 0 bases from V and 5 bases from J, with 10 bases between. The CDR3 coding sequence is TGCGCCAGCAGCCAAGAGAACGGGGGGACTGAAGCTTTCTTT. This codes for CASSQENGGTEAFF.

The V call is TRBV7-2, the J call TRBJ2-4; D remains ambiguous. TRBJ2-7 explains the end of the DNA better; the J call may be wrong. The length of the CDR3 is 13 residues. The germline V gene has CDR1 SGHTA and CDR2 FQGNSA. CDR3 protein: CASSFTVLNEQYF. In DNA, the CDR3 is TGTGCCAGCAGCTTCACGGTTCTCAACGAGCAGTACTTC.

In this sample, this clonotype turned up a few times. One end of the junction fails to match germline, which may point to a read error. The rearrangement links TRBV5-1 to TRBJ2-3; D is perhaps TRBD2 (6 bases). The CDR3 is 16 amino acids. Germline CDR1 SGHRS, CDR2 YFSETQ. The DNA for the CDR3 is TGTGCCAGCAGATCCCAACCGGGGACTAGCACAGATACGCAGTATTTT. It yields the protein CASRSQPGTSTDTQYF.

This chain uses TRBV4-3 with TRBJ2-7; 15 nucleotides match TRBD2. The CDR3 spans 19 residues. Trimming cost V 1 base and J 3 bases; bases outside gene matches: 10. CDR1 LGHNA and CDR2 YSLEER come from the germline V gene. CDR3 bases: TGCGCCAGCAGCCAAGGGACCGGGACTAGCGGGAGGCAATTCTACGAGCAGTACTTC. It translates to CASSQGTGTSGRQFYEQYF.

This clonotype was seen a handful of times. The chain combines TRBV5-4 with TRBJ2-5; 7 nucleotides agree with TRBD1. Gene TRBJ2-7 matches the end of the DNA better, so the J call may be wrong. The CDR3 totals 14 residues. Germline loops: CDR1 SGHNT, CDR2 YYREEE (reference sequence). CDR3 coding DNA: TGTGCCAGCAGCTTGCCCGGGACAGTCTACGAGCAGTACTTC. This encodes CASSLPGTVYEQYF.

The V call is TRBV20-1, the J call TRBJ2-5; 7 nucleotides match TRBD2. With 1 base clipped from V and 11 bases from J, the junction kept 10 bases outside the gene matches. There are 13 residues in the CDR3. CDR1 and CDR2 from the germline V gene are DFQATT and SNEGSKA (reference sequence). For the CDR3, the DNA is TGCAGTGCTAGAGCGGGGGACTACAATGAGCAGTACTTC. Encoded protein: CSARAGDYNEQYF.

This chain uses TRBV12-5 with TRBJ2-7, with 10 bases lining up with TRBD2. The germline V gene encodes CDR1 LGHNT and CDR2 FRNRAP. This CDR3 contains 16 residues. V lost 0 bases and J lost 6; bases outside the gene matches: 8. The CDR3 region has the DNA TGTGCTAGTGGTTTGGTACTTCAGCGGGAGGGATGCGAGCAGTACTTC. Translating gives CASGLVLQREGCEQYF. Complete variable domain (other parts from reference TRBV12-5 and TRBJ2-7): DARVTQTPRHKVTEMGQEVTMRCQPILGHNTVFWYRQTMMQGLELLAYFRNRAPLDDSGMPKDRFSAEMPDATLATLKIQPSEPRDSAVYFCASGLVLQREGCEQYFGPGTRLTVT.

The rearrangement uses TRBV28 and TRBJ1-5; possible D gene TRBD1, 5 bases. Trimming cost V 8 bases and J 7 bases, with 18 bases left between them. The CDR3 has 14 residues. Germline assignment: CDR1 MDHEN and CDR2 SYDVKM. This CDR3 reads CASVPRGGRQPQHF. Written as DNA, the CDR3 is TGTGCCAGCGTACCCCGGGGGGGACGACAGCCCCAGCATTTT.

This clonotype was recorded a few times. V and J are TRBV21-1 and TRBJ2-7; the table calls TRBD1, which could not be checked here. The J call is doubtful: the DNA matches TRBJ2-5 better. TRBV21-1 is given as a pseudogene. This CDR3 region has 18 residues. CDR3 protein: CASSLPDRVDSWKETQYF. CDR3 coding DNA: TGTGCCAGCAGCCTTCCGGACAGGGTAGATTCGTGGAAAGAGACCCAGTACTTC.

J is TRBJ2-7 and V is TRBV29-1; D is perhaps TRBD2 (6 bases). The CDR3 is made up of 11 amino acids. The V and J ends lost 7 bases and 8 bases respectively, with 15 bases between them. Germline CDR1 is SQVTM and CDR2 is ANQGSEA. The CDR3 protein is CSAGDLWQQYF. The CDR3 DNA sequence: TGCAGCGCCGGGGACTTATGGCAGCAGTACTTC.

The table lists this clonotype with a count of one. The chain has TRBV30 and TRBJ2-1, with D possibly being TRBD2 (6 bases). The length of the CDR3 is 16 residues. V lost 1 base and J lost 2, with 15 bases in between. Per the germline V gene, CDR1 is GTSNPN and CDR2 is SVGIG (reference sequence). The CDR3 spells CAWSGGRTSTYNEQFF. Here the CDR3 DNA reads TGTGCCTGGAGTGGGGGGAGGACCTCAACCTACAATGAGCAGTTCTTC.

The genes are TRBV18 and TRBJ1-4; possibly TRBD1 for D (5 bases). The CDR3 totals 13 residues. Germline assignment: CDR1 KGHSH and CDR2 LQKENI. Trimming removed 3 bases at V and 7 bases at J, with 9 bases between. CDR3 nucleotide sequence: TGTGCCAGCTCACCCGGGACGGGTGAAAAACTGTTTTTT. Protein: CASSPGTGEKLFF.

The chain recombines TRBV28 with TRBJ2-2, with D uncertain. Looked up from germline, CDR1 is MDHEN and CDR2 is SYDVKM. Trimming removed 1 base at V and 13 bases at J, with 10 bases between. This CDR3 is built from 12 residues. The CDR3 DNA follows: TGTGCCAGCAGTTTATACCCATTGGGGCTGTTTTTT. Translation: CASSLYPLGLFF. Filled out from reference TRBV28 and TRBJ2-2, the complete variable domain reads DVKVTQSSRYLVKRTGEKVFLECVQDMDHENMFWYRQDPGLGLRLIYFSYDVKMKEKGDIPEGYSVSREKKERFSLILESASTNQTSMYLCASSLYPLGLFFGEGSRLTVL.

V usage is TRBV5-1 and J usage is TRBJ2-4; 10 bases align to TRBD1. The CDR3 is made up of 14 amino acids. V lost 4 bases, J lost 7 bases, and 5 bases stayed unmatched. Germline CDR1 SGHRS, CDR2 YFSETQ. The CDR3 region is CASSPGQGGNIQYF. DNA of the CDR3: TGCGCCAGCAGCCCCGGACAGGGGGGGAACATTCAGTACTTC.

The V gene is TRBV7-3, the J gene TRBJ1-2, with D hard to call. The germline gives CDR1 SGHTA, CDR2 FQGTGA. V lost 2 bases, J lost 0 bases, and 10 bases lay in between. This CDR3 has 15 residues. CDR3 coding DNA: TGTGCCAGCAGCTTAGTAGGGCTTCCTAACTATGGCTACACCTTC. Translated, it gives CASSLVGLPNYGYTF. Full variable domain (remainder filled in from reference TRBV7-3 and TRBJ1-2): GAGVSQTPSNKVTEKGKYVELRCDPISGHTALYWYRQSLGQGPEFLIYFQGTGAADDSGLPNDRFFAVRPEGSVSTLKIQRTERGDSAVYLCASSLVGLPNYGYTFGSGTRLTVV.

The table lists this clonotype with a count of one. This chain links TRBV20-1 with TRBJ2-4, with a possible D match to TRBD1 (6 bases). The CDR3 contains 14 residues. V was pared by 3 bases and J by 6 bases, with 15 bases between. In germline, CDR1 is DFQATT, CDR2 SNEGSKA (reference sequence). The CDR3 sequence: CSARLNRERNIQYF. DNA for the CDR3: TGCAGTGCTAGGTTAAACAGGGAGAGAAACATTCAGTACTTC.

The J gene is TRBJ1-3, the V gene TRBV20-1; D possibly corresponds to TRBD1 (5 bases). Germline V gives CDR1 DFQATT, CDR2 SNEGSKA (reference sequence). The CDR3 is 15 amino acids. Deletions cut 0 bases from V and 1 base from J, with 10 bases between. CDR3 amino acids: CSARDRDFSGNTIYF. The DNA for the CDR3 is TGCAGTGCTAGAGATAGGGACTTTTCTGGAAACACCATATATTTT.

This sequence joins TRBV7-2 and TRBJ2-7; D gene unclear. V lost 6 bases to trimming and J lost 3 bases, with 12 bases between them. CDR3 length: 13 residues. Germline V gene lookup returns CDR1 SGHTA and CDR2 FQGNSA. The CDR3 sequence: CASSETSLYEQYF. The DNA of the CDR3 is TGTGCCAGCAGTGAGACATCTCTCTACGAGCAGTACTTC.

J is TRBJ2-1 and V is TRBV11-1; D is uncertain. Per the germline V gene, CDR1 is SGHAT and CDR2 is FQDESV (reference sequence). The CDR3 spans 14 residues. Between the trimmed V and J ends, which lost 1 base and 8 bases, there was a span of 12 bases. CDR3 nucleotides: TGTGCCAGCAGCTTAGAGGATGTGGTCCATGAGCAGTTCTTC. This translates into CASSLEDVVHEQFF.